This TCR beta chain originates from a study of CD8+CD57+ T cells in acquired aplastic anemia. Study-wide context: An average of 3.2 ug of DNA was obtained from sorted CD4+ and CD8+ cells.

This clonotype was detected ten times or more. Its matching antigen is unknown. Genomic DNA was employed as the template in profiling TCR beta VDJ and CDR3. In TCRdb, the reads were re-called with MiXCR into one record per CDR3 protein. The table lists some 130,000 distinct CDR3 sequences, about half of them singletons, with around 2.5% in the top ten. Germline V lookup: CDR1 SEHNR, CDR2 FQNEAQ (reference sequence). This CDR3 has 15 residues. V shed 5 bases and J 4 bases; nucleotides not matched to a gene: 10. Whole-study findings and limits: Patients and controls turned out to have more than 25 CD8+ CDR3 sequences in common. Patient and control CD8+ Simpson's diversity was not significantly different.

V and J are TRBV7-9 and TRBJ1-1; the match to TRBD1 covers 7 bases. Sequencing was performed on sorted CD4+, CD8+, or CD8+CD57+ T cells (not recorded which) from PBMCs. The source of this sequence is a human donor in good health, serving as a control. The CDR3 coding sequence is TGTGCCAGCAGCCTAAGGTATGACAGGGTCACTGAAGCTTTCTTT. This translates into CASSLRYDRVTEAFF.